The text below deals with one T cell receptor beta chain. The clone's antigen remains unknown. The record has no base qualities; no much larger clone is one base away. The treatment or condition label on this specimen signifies: in vitro stimulation with specific CMV peptide epitopes to enrich CMV-specific T cells. TCRdb lists the instrument as Illumina HiSeq 1500. The public sequencing data were trimmed at Q25 with fastp and processed into clonotypes with MiXCR by TCRdb, which kept only in-frame beta chains. Entries are consolidated by CDR3 protein sequence, retaining the most common genes and DNA. The sample profile shows roughly 860,000 distinct CDR3 sequences; about 30% of them were found once. The ten largest clones capture around 12% of the sample. The V end gives up 10 bases and the J end 2 bases, leaving 4 bases in the junction not matched to a gene. CDR3 length: 13 amino acids, cysteine to phenylalanine. The only DNA kept is the CDR3, 39 bases in frame from the first base. According to the germline V gene, CDR1 reads ENHRY and CDR2 reads SYGVKD.

The sample is drawn from a study of T cell repertoires in cytomegalovirus infection (dated 2019 in TCRdb). As for the study more broadly: Peptide stimulations targeted recently identified HLA-C-restricted CMV epitopes, whose presentation resists viral immunomodulation, together with well-studied HLA-B-restricted epitopes. Donor HLA type was relevant to the analysis, as public TCR beta signatures indicated carriage of CMV infection together with the matching HLA type.

The paper's findings and limits, for the study overall: The ex vivo response was dominated by HLA-C-restricted CMV-specific TCR beta clonotypes, and the single most frequent clonotype in two of eight donors was supplied by these HLA-C-restricted clonotypes. Carriers of CMV infection plus the relevant HLA type were discriminated by the cumulative frequency of public TCR beta family members in the study cohort and in an independent roughly 370-donor cohort.

The rearrangement combines TRBV10-3 with TRBJ1-2; 10 middle bases align to TRBD1. This TCR derives from a human donor in good health (CMV status not recorded). Some clones in this sample may be carry-over from other donors' samples. The material was cultured CD8+ T cells from PBMCs, obtained from culture after CMV antigen stimulation. The CDR3 protein sequence reads: CATGTGDNYGYTF. The DNA sequence follows: TGTGCCACCGGGACAGGGGACAACTATGGCTACACCTTC.